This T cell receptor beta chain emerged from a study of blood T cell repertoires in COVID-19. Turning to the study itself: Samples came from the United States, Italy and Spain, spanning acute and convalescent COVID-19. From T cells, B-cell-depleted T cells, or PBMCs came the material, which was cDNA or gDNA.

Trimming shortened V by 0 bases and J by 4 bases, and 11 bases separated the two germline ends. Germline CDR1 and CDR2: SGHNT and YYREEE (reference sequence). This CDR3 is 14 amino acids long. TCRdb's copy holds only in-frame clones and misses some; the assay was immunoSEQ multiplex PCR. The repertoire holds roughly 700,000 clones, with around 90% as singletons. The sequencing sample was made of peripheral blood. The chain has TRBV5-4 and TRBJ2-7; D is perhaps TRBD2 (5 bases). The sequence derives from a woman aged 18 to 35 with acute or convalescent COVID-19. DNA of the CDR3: TGTGCCAGCAGCTTGGACGTCGGGGATTACGAGCAGTACTTC. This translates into CASSLDVGDYEQYF.